This T cell receptor beta chain is from a study of blood T cell repertoires in COVID-19. Background on the study: Specimens from acute and convalescent COVID-19 originated in the United States, Italy and Spain. PBMCs, B-cell-depleted T cells, or T cells provided the cDNA or gDNA that made up the material.

Patients of the Seattle cohort, enrolled during active infection, were followed longitudinally. Authors' analysis steps: How many nucleated cells were present was estimated from reference gene primer amplification. The table came from immunoSEQ multiplex PCR; TCRdb's copy has only in-frame clones and leaves some out. V and J calls plus clone size are reproduced from that table; the DNA served to infer D and trimming. This table holds roughly 350,000 clones, 88% found once. Specimen: peripheral blood. The source is a woman between 70 and 85 years old with COVID-19, enrolled during active disease.

The DNA for the CDR3 is TGTGCCAGCAGCGCTAGCGGGGCGCCCTACAATGAGCAGTTCTTC. Translated, it gives CASSASGAPYNEQFF. This chain joins TRBV9 and TRBJ2-1, with 9 bases matching TRBD2. The CDR3 contains 15 residues. CDR1 and CDR2 from the germline V gene are SGDLS and YYNGEE. With V trimmed by 3 bases and J by 2 bases, 3 bases remained unmatched.